Listed below are T cell receptor beta chains from one sample, sequenced in a study of shared clonotypes between healthy human individuals. Clones were read by immunoSEQ multiplex PCR, and TCRdb kept only the in-frame ones, dropping some. The sample includes a few million clones, approximately 96% of them seen just once. Sequencing was carried out using naive CD4+ T cells sorted from blood. Receptor source: a man aged 18 to 30 in good health. Both conserved end residues are part of each CDR3. The order of the fields is J gene, clone size, D gene, V gene, CDR3 protein, CDR3 DNA. A D gene is named only where the DNA matches it firmly. Size tells how often a clone was seen (once, few, many) or the class of an expanded clone, and some rows leave it out.

j_call: TRBJ1-4
clone_size: NA
d_call: NA
v_call: TRBV6-5
cdr3_aa: CASSSVPANEKLFF
cdr3_nt: TGTGCCAGCAGTTCTGTTCCGGCTAATGAAAAACTGTTTTTT

j_call: TRBJ2-5
clone_size: NA
d_call: NA
v_call: TRBV7-7
cdr3_aa: CASTPSGRETQYF
cdr3_nt: TGTGCTAGCACCCCCTCGGGTCGGGAGACCCAGTACTTC

j_call: TRBJ2-5
clone_size: NA
d_call: TRBD1
v_call: TRBV5-4
cdr3_aa: CASSLGQGITETQYF
cdr3_nt: TGTGCCAGCAGCTTGGGACAGGGGATTACGGAGACCCAGTACTTC

j_call: TRBJ1-3
clone_size: NA
d_call: TRBD1
v_call: TRBV19
cdr3_aa: CASRDRASTGNTIYF
cdr3_nt: TGTGCCAGTAGGGACAGGGCTTCGACTGGAAACACCATATATTTT

j_call: TRBJ2-7
clone_size: NA
d_call: TRBD1
v_call: TRBV2
cdr3_aa: CASSEDTGALSEQYF
cdr3_nt: TGTGCCAGCAGTGAAGATACAGGGGCCCTGAGCGAGCAGTACTTC

j_call: TRBJ1-5
clone_size: few
d_call: NA
v_call: TRBV7-9
cdr3_aa: CASSSLMGKSNQPQHF
cdr3_nt: TGTGCCAGCAGCTCCCTTATGGGGAAGAGCAATCAGCCCCAGCATTTT

j_call: TRBJ2-4
clone_size: NA
d_call: TRBD2
v_call: TRBV4-1
cdr3_aa: CASSQGLAGGLAKNIQYF
cdr3_nt: TGCGCCAGCAGCCAAGGGCTAGCGGGGGGACTAGCCAAAAACATTCAGTACTTC

j_call: TRBJ2-5
clone_size: NA
d_call: TRBD1
v_call: TRBV5-1
cdr3_aa: CASRQGKSETQYF
cdr3_nt: TGCGCCAGCAGACAGGGGAAGTCGGAGACCCAGTACTTC

j_call: TRBJ1-2
clone_size: NA
d_call: TRBD1
v_call: TRBV19
cdr3_aa: CATRITGTGVYGYTF
cdr3_nt: TGTGCCACCAGGATCACGGGGACAGGGGTCTATGGCTACACCTTC

j_call: TRBJ2-7
clone_size: once
d_call: TRBD1
v_call: TRBV25-1
cdr3_aa: CASSDGTGLYEQYF
cdr3_nt: TGTGCCAGCAGTGACGGGACAGGGTTGTACGAGCAGTACTTC

j_call: TRBJ2-3
clone_size: NA
d_call: NA
v_call: TRBV2
cdr3_aa: CASSPDGVGTDTQYF
cdr3_nt: TGTGCCAGCAGTCCGGACGGGGTAGGCACAGATACGCAGTATTTT

j_call: TRBJ2-2
clone_size: NA
d_call: TRBD1
v_call: TRBV6-1
cdr3_aa: CASSGDRGFAGELFF
cdr3_nt: TGTGCCAGCAGTGGAGACAGGGGATTCGCCGGGGAGCTGTTTTTT

j_call: TRBJ2-5
clone_size: NA
d_call: NA
v_call: TRBV6-1
cdr3_aa: CASGALSGETQYF
cdr3_nt: TGTGCCAGTGGGGCCCTAAGTGGGGAGACCCAGTACTTC

j_call: TRBJ2-7
clone_size: NA
d_call: NA
v_call: TRBV10-3
cdr3_aa: CAIRGGGHEQYF
cdr3_nt: TGTGCCATCAGGGGAGGGGGACACGAGCAGTACTTC

j_call: TRBJ2-2
clone_size: once
d_call: TRBD1
v_call: TRBV9
cdr3_aa: CASTPQVSGGTGELFF
cdr3_nt: TGTGCCAGCACCCCACAGGTGTCAGGGGGCACCGGGGAGCTGTTTTTT

j_call: TRBJ2-7
clone_size: once
d_call: NA
v_call: TRBV7-2
cdr3_aa: CASSLRSPAATYEQYF
cdr3_nt: TGTGCCAGCAGCTTAAGGTCCCCAGCGGCTACCTACGAGCAGTACTTC

j_call: TRBJ2-7
clone_size: NA
d_call: TRBD1
v_call: TRBV5-1
cdr3_aa: CASSLDGQGISGEQYF
cdr3_nt: TGCGCCAGCAGCTTGGATGGACAGGGAATCTCAGGGGAGCAGTACTTC

j_call: TRBJ1-6
clone_size: NA
d_call: NA
v_call: TRBV12-5
cdr3_aa: CASARVATYNSPLHF
cdr3_nt: TGTGCTAGTGCCCGCGTAGCCACATATAATTCACCCCTCCACTTT

j_call: TRBJ1-2
clone_size: NA
d_call: NA
v_call: TRBV10-3
cdr3_aa: CAISDRWDYGYTF
cdr3_nt: TGTGCCATCAGTGACAGGTGGGACTATGGCTACACCTTC

j_call: TRBJ2-1
clone_size: NA
d_call: TRBD2
v_call: TRBV15
cdr3_aa: CATSPRLAENNEQFF
cdr3_nt: TGTGCCACCAGCCCCCGACTAGCGGAAAACAATGAGCAGTTCTTC

j_call: TRBJ1-1
clone_size: NA
d_call: TRBD1
v_call: TRBV7-2
cdr3_aa: CASSSRQGVVNTEAFF
cdr3_nt: TGTGCCAGCAGCTCCCGACAGGGGGTAGTGAACACTGAAGCTTTCTTT

j_call: TRBJ2-7
clone_size: NA
d_call: NA
v_call: TRBV11-2
cdr3_aa: CASSARGRPYEQYF
cdr3_nt: TGTGCCAGCAGCGCCCGGGGTAGGCCCTACGAGCAGTACTTC

j_call: TRBJ1-1
clone_size: NA
d_call: NA
v_call: TRBV7-9
cdr3_aa: CASSSAPEAFF
cdr3_nt: TGTGCCAGCAGCTCCGCTCCTGAAGCTTTCTTT

j_call: TRBJ2-5
clone_size: few
d_call: TRBD1
v_call: TRBV5-1
cdr3_aa: CASSLGRGLETQYF
cdr3_nt: TGCGCCAGCAGCTTGGGCAGGGGGCTAGAGACCCAGTACTTC

j_call: TRBJ2-2
clone_size: NA
d_call: TRBD1
v_call: TRBV10-1
cdr3_aa: CASSGGTANTGELFF
cdr3_nt: TGCGCCAGCAGTGGGGGGACAGCGAACACCGGGGAGCTGTTTTTT

j_call: TRBJ1-1
clone_size: NA
d_call: NA
v_call: TRBV5-1
cdr3_aa: CASSAGIDTEAFF
cdr3_nt: TGCGCCAGCAGTGCGGGGATCGACACTGAAGCTTTCTTT

j_call: TRBJ1-5
clone_size: NA
d_call: NA
v_call: TRBV30
cdr3_aa: CAWSERGMISNQPQHF
cdr3_nt: TGTGCCTGGAGTGAAAGGGGAATGATTAGCAATCAGCCCCAGCATTTT

j_call: TRBJ1-3
clone_size: NA
d_call: NA
v_call: TRBV27
cdr3_aa: CASNHVGPSPRSGNTIYF
cdr3_nt: TGTGCCAGCAACCATGTGGGACCGAGCCCGAGATCTGGAAACACCATATATTTT

j_call: TRBJ2-3
clone_size: NA
d_call: TRBD2
v_call: TRBV5-1
cdr3_aa: CASSSGLAGDRYTDTQYF
cdr3_nt: TGCGCCAGCAGCTCGGGACTAGCGGGGGATCGATACACAGATACGCAGTATTTT

j_call: TRBJ2-5
clone_size: NA
d_call: NA
v_call: TRBV30
cdr3_aa: CAWSLGETQYF
cdr3_nt: TGTGCCTGGAGTCTGGGGGAGACCCAGTACTTC

j_call: TRBJ1-1
clone_size: once
d_call: NA
v_call: TRBV30
cdr3_aa: CAWTVTRTTEAFF
cdr3_nt: TGTGCCTGGACCGTGACGCGGACCACTGAAGCTTTCTTT

j_call: TRBJ1-2
clone_size: NA
d_call: NA
v_call: TRBV7-2
cdr3_aa: CASSSNRGFAGPNGYTF
cdr3_nt: TGTGCCAGCAGCTCTAATAGGGGTTTCGCAGGGCCCAATGGCTACACCTTC

j_call: TRBJ2-2
clone_size: NA
d_call: NA
v_call: TRBV6-5
cdr3_aa: CASSYGRGYTGELFF
cdr3_nt: TGTGCCAGCAGTTACGGCAGGGGATACACCGGGGAGCTGTTTTTT

j_call: TRBJ2-2
clone_size: NA
d_call: NA
v_call: TRBV7-2
cdr3_aa: CASSSWSPNTGELFF
cdr3_nt: TGTGCCAGCAGCTCTTGGTCCCCGAACACCGGGGAGCTGTTTTTT

j_call: TRBJ2-3
clone_size: NA
d_call: NA
v_call: TRBV5-1
cdr3_aa: CASAPQSRITDTQYF
cdr3_nt: TGCGCCAGCGCCCCTCAGAGTAGGATAACAGATACGCAGTATTTT

j_call: TRBJ1-2
clone_size: NA
d_call: TRBD1
v_call: TRBV6-1
cdr3_aa: CASGGTVPNYGYTF
cdr3_nt: TGTGCCAGCGGTGGGACAGTGCCCAACTATGGCTACACCTTC

j_call: TRBJ2-1
clone_size: NA
d_call: TRBD2
v_call: TRBV2
cdr3_aa: CASRKAGDNEQFF
cdr3_nt: TGTGCCAGCAGAAAAGCGGGGGACAATGAGCAGTTCTTC

j_call: TRBJ2-2
clone_size: NA
d_call: TRBD1
v_call: TRBV18
cdr3_aa: CASSPSLDRATGELFF
cdr3_nt: TGTGCCAGCTCACCGAGCCTGGACAGGGCGACCGGGGAGCTGTTTTTT

j_call: TRBJ1-6
clone_size: few
d_call: NA
v_call: TRBV30
cdr3_aa: CAWRAEYNSPLHF
cdr3_nt: TGTGCCTGGAGGGCGGAGTATAATTCACCCCTCCACTTT

j_call: TRBJ2-3
clone_size: NA
d_call: TRBD1
v_call: TRBV6-1
cdr3_aa: CASSNWGQFTDTQYF
cdr3_nt: TGTGCCAGCAGTAACTGGGGACAGTTCACAGATACGCAGTATTTT

j_call: TRBJ2-5
clone_size: NA
d_call: TRBD2
v_call: TRBV10-3
cdr3_aa: CAAGRGETQYF
cdr3_nt: TGTGCCGCAGGGAGGGGAGAGACCCAGTACTTC

j_call: TRBJ2-7
clone_size: once
d_call: TRBD1
v_call: TRBV5-3
cdr3_aa: CARSSHRGLSYEQYF
cdr3_nt: TGTGCCAGAAGCTCGCACAGGGGGCTCTCCTACGAGCAGTACTTC

j_call: TRBJ2-2
clone_size: NA
d_call: TRBD1
v_call: TRBV4-3
cdr3_aa: CASSQGQGAGELFF
cdr3_nt: TGCGCCAGCAGCCAAGGACAGGGGGCCGGGGAGCTGTTTTTT

j_call: TRBJ1-2
clone_size: NA
d_call: NA
v_call: TRBV6-1
cdr3_aa: CASSTQQNYGYTF
cdr3_nt: TGTGCCAGCAGTACACAGCAGAACTATGGCTACACCTTC

j_call: TRBJ1-1
clone_size: NA
d_call: NA
v_call: TRBV5-6
cdr3_aa: CASSLRVNTEAFF
cdr3_nt: TGTGCCAGCAGCTTGCGGGTGAACACTGAAGCTTTCTTT

j_call: TRBJ1-1
clone_size: NA
d_call: NA
v_call: TRBV18
cdr3_aa: CASSPKSGAFEAFF
cdr3_nt: TGTGCCAGCTCACCCAAATCCGGGGCGTTTGAAGCTTTCTTT

j_call: TRBJ1-2
clone_size: NA
d_call: NA
v_call: TRBV4-3
cdr3_aa: CASSQGQQNYGYTF
cdr3_nt: TGCGCCAGCAGCCAAGGACAGCAGAACTATGGCTACACCTTC

j_call: TRBJ2-7
clone_size: NA
d_call: NA
v_call: TRBV29-1
cdr3_aa: CSVVTGAYEQYF
cdr3_nt: TGCAGCGTTGTAACAGGCGCCTACGAGCAGTACTTC

j_call: TRBJ1-1
clone_size: NA
d_call: NA
v_call: TRBV29-1
cdr3_aa: CSATRGGNTEAFF
cdr3_nt: TGCAGCGCAACAAGAGGAGGGAACACTGAAGCTTTCTTT

j_call: TRBJ1-6
clone_size: NA
d_call: NA
v_call: TRBV27
cdr3_aa: CASSLIGRTANRYNSPLHF
cdr3_nt: TGTGCCAGCAGTTTAATCGGACGGACAGCCAATAGATATAATTCACCCCTCCACTTT